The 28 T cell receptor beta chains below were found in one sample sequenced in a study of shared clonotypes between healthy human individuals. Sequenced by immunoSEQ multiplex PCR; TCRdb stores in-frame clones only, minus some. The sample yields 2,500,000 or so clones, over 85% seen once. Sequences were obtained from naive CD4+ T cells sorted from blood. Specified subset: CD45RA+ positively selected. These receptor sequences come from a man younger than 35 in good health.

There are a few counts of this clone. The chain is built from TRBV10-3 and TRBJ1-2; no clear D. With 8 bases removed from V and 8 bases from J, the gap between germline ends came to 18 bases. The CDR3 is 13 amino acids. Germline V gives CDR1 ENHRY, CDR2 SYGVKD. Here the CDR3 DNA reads TGTGCCATCGTCGAAGACAATATGAGCGGCTACACCTTC. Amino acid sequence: CAIVEDNMSGYTF.

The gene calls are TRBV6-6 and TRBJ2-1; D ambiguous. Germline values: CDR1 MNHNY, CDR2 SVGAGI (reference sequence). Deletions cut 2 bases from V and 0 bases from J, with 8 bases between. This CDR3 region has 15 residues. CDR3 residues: CASSYDFSSYNEQFF. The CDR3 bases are TGTGCCAGCAGTTACGATTTCTCCTCCTACAATGAGCAGTTCTTC.

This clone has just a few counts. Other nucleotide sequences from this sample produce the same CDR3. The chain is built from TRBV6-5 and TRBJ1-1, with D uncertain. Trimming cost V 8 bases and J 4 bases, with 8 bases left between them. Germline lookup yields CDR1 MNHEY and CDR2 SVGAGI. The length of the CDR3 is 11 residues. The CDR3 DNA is TGTGCCAGCCGGAGGTCCACTGAAGCTTTCTTT. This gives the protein CASRRSTEAFF.

The DNA for the CDR3 is TGTGCCAGCAGTGAGGGACTAGCGGGGCCTGGGCAGTTCTTC. Amino acids: CASSEGLAGPGQFF. The chain carries TRBV6-5 and TRBJ2-1, with 13 positions matching TRBD2. Germline loops: CDR1 MNHEY, CDR2 SVGAGI. Trimming cost V 5 bases and J 12 bases; bases outside gene matches: 7. The CDR3 runs 14 residues.

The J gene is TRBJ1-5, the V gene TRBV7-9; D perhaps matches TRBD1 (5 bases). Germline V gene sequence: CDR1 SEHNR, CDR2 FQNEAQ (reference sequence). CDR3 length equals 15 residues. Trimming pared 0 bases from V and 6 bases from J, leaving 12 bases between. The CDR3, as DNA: TGTGCCAGCAGCTTAGCGGGGCAGTGGGGTCAGCCCCAGCATTTT. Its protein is CASSLAGQWGQPQHF.

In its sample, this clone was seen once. CDR3 coding DNA: TGTGCTAGTGGTTTGGAAGGCGGGAAGGGGGAAAAACTGTTTTTT. Translation gives CASGLEGGKGEKLFF. The chain is built from TRBV12-5 and TRBJ1-4; a weak D match, TRBD1 (5 bases). The V gene lost 1 base and the J gene lost 8 bases, with 14 bases spanning the gap. The CDR3 contains 15 residues. Germline CDR1 LGHNT, CDR2 FRNRAP.

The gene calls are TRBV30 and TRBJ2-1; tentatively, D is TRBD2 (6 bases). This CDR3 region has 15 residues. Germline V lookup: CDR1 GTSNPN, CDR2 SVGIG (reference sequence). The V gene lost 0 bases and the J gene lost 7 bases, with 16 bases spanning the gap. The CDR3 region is CAWSVRRGTGNEQFF. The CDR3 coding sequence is TGTGCCTGGAGTGTGCGGCGGGGAACGGGTAATGAGCAGTTCTTC.

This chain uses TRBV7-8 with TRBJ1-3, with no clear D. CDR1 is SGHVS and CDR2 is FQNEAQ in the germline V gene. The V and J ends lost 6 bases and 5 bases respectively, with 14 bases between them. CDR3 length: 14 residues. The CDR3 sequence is CASSTLSRRNTIYF. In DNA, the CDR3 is TGTGCCAGCAGTACACTATCCAGGAGAAACACCATATATTTT.

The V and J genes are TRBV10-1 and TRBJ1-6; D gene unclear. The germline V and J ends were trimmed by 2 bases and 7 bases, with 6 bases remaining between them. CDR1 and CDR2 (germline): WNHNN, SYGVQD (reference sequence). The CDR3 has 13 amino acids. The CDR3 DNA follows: TGCGCCAGCAGTGAGAATGCGAATTCACCCCTCCACTTT. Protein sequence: CASSENANSPLHF.

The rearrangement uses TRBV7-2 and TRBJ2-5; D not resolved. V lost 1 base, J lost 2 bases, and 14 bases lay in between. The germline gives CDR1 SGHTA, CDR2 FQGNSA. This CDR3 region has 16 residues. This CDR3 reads CASSLVFRTVQETQYF. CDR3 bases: TGTGCCAGCAGCTTAGTTTTCAGGACGGTTCAAGAGACCCAGTACTTC.

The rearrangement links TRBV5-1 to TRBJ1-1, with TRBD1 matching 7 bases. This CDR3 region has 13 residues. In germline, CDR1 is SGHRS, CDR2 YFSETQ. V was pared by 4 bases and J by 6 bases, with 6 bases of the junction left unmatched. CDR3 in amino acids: CASSRGTEAEAFF. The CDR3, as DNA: TGCGCCAGCAGCCGCGGGACAGAGGCTGAAGCTTTCTTT.

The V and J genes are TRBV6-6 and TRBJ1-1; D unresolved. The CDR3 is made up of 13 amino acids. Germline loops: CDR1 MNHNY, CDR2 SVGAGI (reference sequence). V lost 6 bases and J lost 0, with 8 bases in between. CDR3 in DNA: TGTGCCAGCAGCAGAACAGTGAACACTGAAGCTTTCTTT. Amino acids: CASSRTVNTEAFF.

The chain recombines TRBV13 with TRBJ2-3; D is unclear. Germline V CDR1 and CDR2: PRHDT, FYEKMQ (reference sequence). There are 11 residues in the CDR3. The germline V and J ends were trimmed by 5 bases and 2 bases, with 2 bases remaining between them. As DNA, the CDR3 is TGTGCCAGCAGCCACACAGATACGCAGTATTTT. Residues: CASSHTDTQYF.

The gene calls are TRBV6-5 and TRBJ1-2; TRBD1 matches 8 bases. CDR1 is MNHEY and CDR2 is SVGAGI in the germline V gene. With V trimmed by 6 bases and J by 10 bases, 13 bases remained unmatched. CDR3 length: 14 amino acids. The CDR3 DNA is TGTGCCAGCAGCCCGACCGGACAGGGACGATACTACACCTTC. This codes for CASSPTGQGRYYTF.

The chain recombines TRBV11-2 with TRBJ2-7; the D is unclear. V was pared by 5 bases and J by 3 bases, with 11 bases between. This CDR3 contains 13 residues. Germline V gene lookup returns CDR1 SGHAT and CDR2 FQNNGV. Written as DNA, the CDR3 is TGTGCCAGCAGCCCCCCTCGGAACTACGAGCAGTACTTC. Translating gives CASSPPRNYEQYF.

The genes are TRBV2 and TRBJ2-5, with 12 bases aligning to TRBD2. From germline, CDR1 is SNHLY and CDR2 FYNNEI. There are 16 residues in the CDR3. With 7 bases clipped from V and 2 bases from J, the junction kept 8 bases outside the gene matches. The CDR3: CASMVGLAGPQETQYF. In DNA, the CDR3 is TGTGCCAGCATGGTAGGACTAGCGGGGCCTCAAGAGACCCAGTACTTC.

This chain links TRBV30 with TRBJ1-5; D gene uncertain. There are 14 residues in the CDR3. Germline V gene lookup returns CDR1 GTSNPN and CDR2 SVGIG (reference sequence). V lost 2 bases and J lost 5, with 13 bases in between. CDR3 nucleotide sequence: TGTGCCTGGAGTCAAGACACGACGGATCAGCCCCAGCATTTT. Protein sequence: CAWSQDTTDQPQHF.

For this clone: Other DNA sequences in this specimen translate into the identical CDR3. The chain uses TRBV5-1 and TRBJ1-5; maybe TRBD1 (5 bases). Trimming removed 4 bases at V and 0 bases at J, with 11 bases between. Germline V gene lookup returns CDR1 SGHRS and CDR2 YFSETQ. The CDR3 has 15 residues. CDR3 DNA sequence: TGCGCCAGCAGCCTCGGGACGCCTAGCAATCAGCCCCAGCATTTT. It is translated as CASSLGTPSNQPQHF. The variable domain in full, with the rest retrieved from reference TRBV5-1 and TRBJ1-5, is KAGVTQTPRYLIKTRGQQVTLSCSPISGHRSVSWYQQTPGQGLQFLFEYFSETQRNKGNFPGRFSGRQFSNSRSEMNVSTLELGDSALYLCASSLGTPSNQPQHFGDGTRLSIL.

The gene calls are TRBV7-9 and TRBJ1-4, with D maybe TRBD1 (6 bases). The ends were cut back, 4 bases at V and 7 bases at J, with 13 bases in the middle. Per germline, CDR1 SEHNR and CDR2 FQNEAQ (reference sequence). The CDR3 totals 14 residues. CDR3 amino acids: CASSSRGAGEKLFF. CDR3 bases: TGTGCCAGCAGCTCCCGGGGGGCGGGTGAAAAACTGTTTTTT. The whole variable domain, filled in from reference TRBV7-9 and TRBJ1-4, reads DTGVSQNPRHKITKRGQNVTFRCDPISEHNRLYWYRQTLGQGPEFLTYFQNEAQLEKSRLLSDRFSAERPKGSFSTLEIQRTEQGDSAMYLCASSSRGAGEKLFFGSGTQLSVL.

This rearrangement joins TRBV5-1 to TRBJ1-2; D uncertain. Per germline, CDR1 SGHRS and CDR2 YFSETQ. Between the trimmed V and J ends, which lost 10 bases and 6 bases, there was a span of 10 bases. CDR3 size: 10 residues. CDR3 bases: TGCGCCCCTCCCCCTAATGGCTACACCTTC. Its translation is CAPPPNGYTF.

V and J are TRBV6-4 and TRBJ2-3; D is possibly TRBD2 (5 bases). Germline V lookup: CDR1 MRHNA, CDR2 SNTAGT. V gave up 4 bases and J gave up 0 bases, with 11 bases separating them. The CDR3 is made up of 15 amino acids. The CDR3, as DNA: TGTGCCAGCAGTGTCGGCGGGCAAAGCACAGATACGCAGTATTTT. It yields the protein CASSVGGQSTDTQYF.

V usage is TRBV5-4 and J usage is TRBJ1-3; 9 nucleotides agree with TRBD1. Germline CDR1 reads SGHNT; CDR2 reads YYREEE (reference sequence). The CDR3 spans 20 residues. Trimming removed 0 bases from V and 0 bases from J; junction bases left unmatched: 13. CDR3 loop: CASSLGVAGQGISSGNTIYF. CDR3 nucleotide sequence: TGTGCCAGCAGCTTGGGTGTTGCGGGACAGGGCATAAGCTCTGGAAACACCATATATTTT.

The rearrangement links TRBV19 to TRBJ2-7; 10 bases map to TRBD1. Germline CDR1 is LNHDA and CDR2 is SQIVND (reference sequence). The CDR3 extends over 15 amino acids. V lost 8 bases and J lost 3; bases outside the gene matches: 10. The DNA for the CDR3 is TGTGCCAGTGAAAAAGGAGGGACAGGGGACTACGAGCAGTACTTC. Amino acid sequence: CASEKGGTGDYEQYF.

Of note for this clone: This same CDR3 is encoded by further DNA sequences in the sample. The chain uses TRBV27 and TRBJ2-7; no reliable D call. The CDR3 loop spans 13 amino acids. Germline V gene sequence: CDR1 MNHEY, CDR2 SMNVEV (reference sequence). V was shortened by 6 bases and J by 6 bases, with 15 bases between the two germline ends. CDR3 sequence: CASRPTGGSEQYF. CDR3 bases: TGTGCCAGCAGACCCACGGGCGGCTCCGAGCAGTACTTC.

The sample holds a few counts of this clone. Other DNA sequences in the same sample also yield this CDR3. CDR3 nucleotides: TGTGCCAGCAGTTACTCGGGACAGGGGACCTACGAGCAGTACTTC. Translating gives CASSYSGQGTYEQYF. The V and J genes are TRBV6-5 and TRBJ2-7; 10 bases fit TRBD1. The J segment lost 2 bases and the V segment lost 0 bases, leaving 1 base of the junction unmatched. Germline CDR1 is MNHEY and CDR2 is SVGAGI. This CDR3 has 15 residues.

The CDR3 DNA follows: TGTGCCAGCAGTTTCTCCCCGGGACTAGCGGGGGTCTACAATGAGCAGTTCTTC. Its translation: CASSFSPGLAGVYNEQFF. The J gene is TRBJ2-1, the V gene TRBV2; 14 positions match TRBD2. Germline V lookup: CDR1 SNHLY, CDR2 FYNNEI. This CDR3 has 18 amino acids. V dropped 5 bases and J dropped 3; count of bases not matched to a gene: 9.

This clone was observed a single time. As DNA, the CDR3 is TGTGCCAGCAGTCCCCAAGGGCCGACAGGGGCCCCCTACGAGCAGTACTTC. Translated: CASSPQGPTGAPYEQYF. The chain employs TRBV27 and TRBJ2-7, with 8 bases that match TRBD1. V dropped 5 bases and J dropped 2; count of bases not matched to a gene: 14. Per germline, CDR1 MNHEY and CDR2 SMNVEV (reference sequence). The CDR3 runs to 17 residues.

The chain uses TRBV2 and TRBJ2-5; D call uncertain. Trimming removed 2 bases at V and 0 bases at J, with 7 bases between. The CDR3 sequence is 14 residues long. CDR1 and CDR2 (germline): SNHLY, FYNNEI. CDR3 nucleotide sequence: TGTGCCAGCAGTGAAAAACGAAACCAAGAGACCCAGTACTTC. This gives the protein CASSEKRNQETQYF. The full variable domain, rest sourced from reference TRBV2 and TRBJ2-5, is EPEVTQTPSHQVTQMGQEVILRCVPISNHLYFYWYRQILGQKVEFLVSFYNNEISEKSEIFDDQFSVERPDGSNFTLKIRSTKLEDSAMYFCASSEKRNQETQYFGPGTRLLVL.